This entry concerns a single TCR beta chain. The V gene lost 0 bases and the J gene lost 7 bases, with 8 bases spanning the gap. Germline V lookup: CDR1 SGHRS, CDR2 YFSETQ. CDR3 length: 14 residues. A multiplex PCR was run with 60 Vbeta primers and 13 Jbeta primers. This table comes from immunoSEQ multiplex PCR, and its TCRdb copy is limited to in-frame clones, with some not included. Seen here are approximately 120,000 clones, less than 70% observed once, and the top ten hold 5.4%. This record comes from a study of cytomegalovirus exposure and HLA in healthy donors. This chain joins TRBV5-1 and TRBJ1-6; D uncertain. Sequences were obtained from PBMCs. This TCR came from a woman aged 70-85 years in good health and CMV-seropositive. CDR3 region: CASSLDFANSPLHF. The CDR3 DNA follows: TGCGCCAGCAGCTTGGATTTCGCGAATTCACCCCTCCACTTT.